This entry is about one TCR beta chain. What it recognizes is unknown. Profiled with immunoSEQ multiplex PCR; TCRdb holds only in-frame clones, not every one. The table includes about 140,000 clones, 85% to 90% detected once. This specimen comes from a study of cytomegalovirus exposure and HLA in healthy donors. The study's findings and limits: Three CMV-associated chains proved CMV antigen-specific in vitro.

CDR1 MNHEY and CDR2 SVGAGI come from the germline V gene. This CDR3 region has 14 residues. V lost 6 bases, J lost 5 bases, and 4 bases stayed unmatched. The chain links TRBV6-5 to TRBJ1-4; TRBD1 aligns across 9 bases. This receptor was identified in a woman aged 18 to 35 in good health and CMV-seropositive. Sequencing used PBMCs. CDR3 sequence (DNA): TGTGCCAGCAGACCCGGACAGGGGAATGAAAAACTGTTTTTT. Protein: CASRPGQGNEKLFF.